This T cell receptor (beta chain) was identified in a study of shared clonotypes between healthy human individuals. Profiling relied on immunoSEQ multiplex PCR, and the TCRdb table lists in-frame clones only, not all of them. Found here are about a million clones, about 72% of them singletons; the top ten hold roughly 0.82%. Germline assignment: CDR1 LNHDA and CDR2 SQIVND (reference sequence). Trimming removed 5 bases from V and 2 bases from J, with 21 bases in between. This CDR3 is 17 amino acids long. The V gene is TRBV19, the J gene TRBJ1-2; no clear D gene. The sample taken for sequencing was memory CD4+ T cells from PBMCs. The sample's subset: CD45RA-negative fraction. The source of this sequence is a man aged 18 to 35 in good health. Some clones in this sample may be carry-over from other donors' samples. CDR3 loop: CASSSPSPGSRNYGYTF. The DNA for the CDR3 is TGTGCCAGTAGTTCTCCTTCTCCCGGGAGCCGGAACTATGGCTACACCTTC.